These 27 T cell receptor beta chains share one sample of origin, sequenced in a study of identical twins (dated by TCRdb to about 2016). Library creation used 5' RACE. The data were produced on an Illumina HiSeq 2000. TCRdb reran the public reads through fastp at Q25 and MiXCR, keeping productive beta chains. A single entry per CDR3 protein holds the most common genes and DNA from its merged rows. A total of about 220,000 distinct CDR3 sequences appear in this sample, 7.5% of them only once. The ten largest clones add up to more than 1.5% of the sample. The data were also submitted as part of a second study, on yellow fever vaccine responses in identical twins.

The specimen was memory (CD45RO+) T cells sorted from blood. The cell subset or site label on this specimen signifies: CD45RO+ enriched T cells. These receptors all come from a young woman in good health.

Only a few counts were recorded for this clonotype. DNA for the CDR3: TGTGCCAGCAGCTGGGAGATTTCCCTAGCGGGTATAAAGAAAAGCTCCTACAATGAGCAGTTCTTC. This translates into CASSWEISLAGIKKSSYNEQFF. The gene calls are TRBV5-4 and TRBJ2-1, with 8 bases aligning to TRBD2. V shed 3 bases and J 0 bases; nucleotides not matched to a gene: 23. The germline V gene encodes CDR1 SGHNT and CDR2 YYREEE (reference sequence). This CDR3 comprises 22 residues.

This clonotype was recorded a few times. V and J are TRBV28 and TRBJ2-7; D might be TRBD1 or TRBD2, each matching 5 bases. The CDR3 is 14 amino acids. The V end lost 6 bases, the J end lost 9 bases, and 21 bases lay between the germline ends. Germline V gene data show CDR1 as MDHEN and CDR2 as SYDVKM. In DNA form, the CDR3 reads TGTGCCAGCAGAACCGGGACGATGCCCGAGGGGCAGTACTTC. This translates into CASRTGTMPEGQYF.

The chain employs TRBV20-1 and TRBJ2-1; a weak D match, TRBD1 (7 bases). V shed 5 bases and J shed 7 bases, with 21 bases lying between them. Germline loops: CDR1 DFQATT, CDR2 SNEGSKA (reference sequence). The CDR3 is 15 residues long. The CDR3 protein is CSAPHGGGTWNEQFF. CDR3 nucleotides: TGCAGTGCTCCCCATGGAGGGGGCACGTGGAATGAGCAGTTCTTC.

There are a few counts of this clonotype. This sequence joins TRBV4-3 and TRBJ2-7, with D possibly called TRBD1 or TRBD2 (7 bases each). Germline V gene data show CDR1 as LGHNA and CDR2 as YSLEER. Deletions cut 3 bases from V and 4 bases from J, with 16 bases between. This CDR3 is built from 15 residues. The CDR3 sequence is CASSQGGTAAYEQYF. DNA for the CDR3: TGCGCCAGCAGCCAGGGGGGGACAGCCGCTTACGAGCAGTACTTC.

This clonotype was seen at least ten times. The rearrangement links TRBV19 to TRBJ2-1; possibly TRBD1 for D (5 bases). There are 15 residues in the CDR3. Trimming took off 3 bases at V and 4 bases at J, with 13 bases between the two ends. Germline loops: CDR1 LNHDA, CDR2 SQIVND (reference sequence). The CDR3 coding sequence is TGTGCCAGTAGTATCGAAGACAGACCTTACAATGAGCAGTTCTTC. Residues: CASSIEDRPYNEQFF.

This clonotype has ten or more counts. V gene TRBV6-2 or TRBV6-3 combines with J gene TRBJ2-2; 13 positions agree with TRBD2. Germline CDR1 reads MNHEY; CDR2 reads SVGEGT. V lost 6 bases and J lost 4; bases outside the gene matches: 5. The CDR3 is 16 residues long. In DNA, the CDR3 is TGTGCCAGCAGGCTCGGACTAGCGGGGGTCACCGGGGAGCTGTTTTTT. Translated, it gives CASRLGLAGVTGELFF.

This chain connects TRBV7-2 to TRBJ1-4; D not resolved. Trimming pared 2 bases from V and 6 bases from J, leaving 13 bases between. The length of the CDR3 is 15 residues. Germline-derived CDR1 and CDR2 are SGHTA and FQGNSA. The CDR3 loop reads CASSLMGQADEKLFF. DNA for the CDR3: TGTGCCAGCAGCTTAATGGGTCAGGCGGATGAAAAACTGTTTTTT.

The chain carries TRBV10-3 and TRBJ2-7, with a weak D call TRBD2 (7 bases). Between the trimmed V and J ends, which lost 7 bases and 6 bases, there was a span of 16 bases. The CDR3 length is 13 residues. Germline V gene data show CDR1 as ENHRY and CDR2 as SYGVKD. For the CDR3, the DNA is TGTGCCATCATGCGGGAGAGGGGGTCCGAGCAGTACTTC. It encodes CAIMRERGSEQYF.

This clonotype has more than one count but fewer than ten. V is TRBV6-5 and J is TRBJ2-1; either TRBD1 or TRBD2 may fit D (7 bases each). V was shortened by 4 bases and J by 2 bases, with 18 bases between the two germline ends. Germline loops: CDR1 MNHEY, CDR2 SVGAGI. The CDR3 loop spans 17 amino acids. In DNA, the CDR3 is TGTGCCAGCAGTTCTTCCAGGGGGAGGGGCCCCTACAATGAGCAGTTCTTC. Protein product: CASSSSRGRGPYNEQFF.

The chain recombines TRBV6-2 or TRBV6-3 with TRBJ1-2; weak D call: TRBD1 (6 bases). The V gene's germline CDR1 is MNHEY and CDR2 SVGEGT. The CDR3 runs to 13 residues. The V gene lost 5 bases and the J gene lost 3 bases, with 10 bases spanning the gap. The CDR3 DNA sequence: TGTGCCAGCAGTGAGGGGGACGACTATGGCTACACCTTC. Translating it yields CASSEGDDYGYTF.

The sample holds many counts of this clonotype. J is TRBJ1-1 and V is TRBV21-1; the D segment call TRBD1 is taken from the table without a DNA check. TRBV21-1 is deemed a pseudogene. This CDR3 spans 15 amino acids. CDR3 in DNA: TGTGCCAGCAGCCGGGGACAGGGGGCCTACACTGAAGCTTTCTTT. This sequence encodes CASSRGQGAYTEAFF.

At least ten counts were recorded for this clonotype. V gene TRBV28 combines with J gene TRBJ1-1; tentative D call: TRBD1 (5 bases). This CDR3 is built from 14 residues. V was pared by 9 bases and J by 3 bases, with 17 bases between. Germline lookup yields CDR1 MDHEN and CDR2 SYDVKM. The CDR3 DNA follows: TGTGCCAGTCCCCCGTCAGGGTCGTACACTGAAGCTTTCTTT. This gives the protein CASPPSGSYTEAFF.

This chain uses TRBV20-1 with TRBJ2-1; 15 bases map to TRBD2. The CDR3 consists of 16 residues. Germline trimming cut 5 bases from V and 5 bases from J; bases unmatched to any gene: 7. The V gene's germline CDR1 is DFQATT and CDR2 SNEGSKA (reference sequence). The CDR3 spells CSALRTSGRGDNEQFF. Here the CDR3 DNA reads TGCAGTGCTCTACGGACTAGCGGGAGGGGAGACAATGAGCAGTTCTTC.

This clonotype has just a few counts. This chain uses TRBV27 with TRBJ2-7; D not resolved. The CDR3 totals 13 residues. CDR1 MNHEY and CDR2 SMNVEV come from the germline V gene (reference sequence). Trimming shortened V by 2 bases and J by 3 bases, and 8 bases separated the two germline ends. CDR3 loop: CASSLTIFYEQYF. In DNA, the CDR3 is TGTGCCAGCAGTTTAACCATTTTCTACGAGCAGTACTTC.

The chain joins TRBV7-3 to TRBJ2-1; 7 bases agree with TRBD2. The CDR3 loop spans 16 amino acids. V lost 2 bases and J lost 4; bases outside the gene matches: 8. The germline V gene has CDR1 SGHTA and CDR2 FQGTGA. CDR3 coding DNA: TGTGCCAGCAGCTTATTCGGGACTAACAAATACAATGAGCAGTTCTTC. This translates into CASSLFGTNKYNEQFF.

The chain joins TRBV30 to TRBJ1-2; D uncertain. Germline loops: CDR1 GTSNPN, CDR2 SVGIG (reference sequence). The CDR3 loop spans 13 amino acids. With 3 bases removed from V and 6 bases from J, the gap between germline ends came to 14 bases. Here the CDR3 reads CAWRARNRHGYTF. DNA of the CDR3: TGTGCCTGGAGGGCTAGAAACAGACATGGCTACACCTTC.

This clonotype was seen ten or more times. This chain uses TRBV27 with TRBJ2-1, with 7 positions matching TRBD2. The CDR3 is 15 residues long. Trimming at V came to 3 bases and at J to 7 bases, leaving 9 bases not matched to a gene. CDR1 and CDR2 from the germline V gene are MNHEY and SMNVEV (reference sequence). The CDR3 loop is CASSFSGLGRNEQFF. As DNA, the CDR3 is TGTGCCAGCAGTTTCTCAGGACTAGGGCGGAATGAGCAGTTCTTC.

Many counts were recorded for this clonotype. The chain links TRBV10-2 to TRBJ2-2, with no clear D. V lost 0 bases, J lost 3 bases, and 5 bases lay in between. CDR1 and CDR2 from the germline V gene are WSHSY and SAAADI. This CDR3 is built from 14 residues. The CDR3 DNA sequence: TGCGCCAGCAGTGAGTCGGGATACACCGGGGAGCTGTTTTTT. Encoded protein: CASSESGYTGELFF.

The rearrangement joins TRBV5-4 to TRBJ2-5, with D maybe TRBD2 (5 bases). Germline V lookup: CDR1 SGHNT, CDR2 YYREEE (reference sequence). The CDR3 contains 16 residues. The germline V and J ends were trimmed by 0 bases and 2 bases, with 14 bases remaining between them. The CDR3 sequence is CASSLAYRGLQETQYF. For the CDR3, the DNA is TGTGCCAGCAGCTTGGCGTACAGAGGGTTACAAGAGACCCAGTACTTC.

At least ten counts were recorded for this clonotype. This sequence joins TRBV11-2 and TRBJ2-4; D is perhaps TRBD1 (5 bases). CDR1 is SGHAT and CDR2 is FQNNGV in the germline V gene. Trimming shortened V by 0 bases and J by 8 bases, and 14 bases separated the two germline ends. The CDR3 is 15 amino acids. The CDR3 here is CASSLELGLVHIQYF. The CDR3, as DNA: TGTGCCAGCAGCTTAGAACTGGGGCTTGTCCACATTCAGTACTTC. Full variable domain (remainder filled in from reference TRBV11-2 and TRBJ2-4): EAGVAQSPRYKIIEKRQSVAFWCNPISGHATLYWYQQILGQGPKLLIQFQNNGVVDDSQLPKDRFSAERLKGVDSTLKIQPAKLEDSAVYLCASSLELGLVHIQYFGAGTRLSVL.

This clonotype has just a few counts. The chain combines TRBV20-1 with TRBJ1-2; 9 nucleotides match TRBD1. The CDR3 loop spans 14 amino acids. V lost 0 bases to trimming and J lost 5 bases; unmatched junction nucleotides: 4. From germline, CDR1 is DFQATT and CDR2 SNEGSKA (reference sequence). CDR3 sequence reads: CSAREKGQGYGYTF. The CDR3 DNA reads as TGCAGTGCTAGAGAAAAGGGACAGGGATATGGCTACACCTTC.

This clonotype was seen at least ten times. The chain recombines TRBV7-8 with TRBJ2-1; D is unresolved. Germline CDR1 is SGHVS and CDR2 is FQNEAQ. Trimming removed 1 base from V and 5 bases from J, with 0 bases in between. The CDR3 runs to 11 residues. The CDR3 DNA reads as TGTGCCAGCAGCTTAGACAATGAGCAGTTCTTC. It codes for CASSLDNEQFF.

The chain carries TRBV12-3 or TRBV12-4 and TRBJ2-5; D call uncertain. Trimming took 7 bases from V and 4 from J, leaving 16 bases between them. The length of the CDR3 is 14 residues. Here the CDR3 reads CASTEQDSGETQYF. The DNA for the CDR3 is TGTGCCAGCACAGAACAAGATAGTGGAGAGACCCAGTACTTC.

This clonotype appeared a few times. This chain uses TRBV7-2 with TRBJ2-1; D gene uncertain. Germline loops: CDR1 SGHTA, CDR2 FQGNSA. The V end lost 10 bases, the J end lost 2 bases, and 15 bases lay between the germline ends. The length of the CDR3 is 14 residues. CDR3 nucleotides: TGTGCCACCCACCGCTCCCCGGCCTACAATGAGCAGTTCTTC. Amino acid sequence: CATHRSPAYNEQFF.

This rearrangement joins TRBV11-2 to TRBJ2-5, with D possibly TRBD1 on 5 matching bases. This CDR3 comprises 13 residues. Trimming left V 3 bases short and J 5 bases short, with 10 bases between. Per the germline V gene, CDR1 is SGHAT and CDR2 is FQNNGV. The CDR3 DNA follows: TGTGCCAGCAGCTTGGCAGGGTCGGAGACCCAGTACTTC. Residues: CASSLAGSETQYF.

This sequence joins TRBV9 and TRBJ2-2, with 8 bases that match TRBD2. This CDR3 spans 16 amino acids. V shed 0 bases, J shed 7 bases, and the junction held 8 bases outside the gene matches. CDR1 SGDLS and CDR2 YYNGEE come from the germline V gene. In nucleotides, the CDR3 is TGTGCCAGCAGCGTAGATCCCGGGGGGGCTGGCGGGGAGCTGTTTTTT. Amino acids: CASSVDPGGAGGELFF. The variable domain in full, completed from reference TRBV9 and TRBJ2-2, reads DSGVTQTPKHLITATGQRVTLRCSPRSGDLSVYWYQQSLDQGLQFLIQYYNGEERAKGNILERFSAQQFPDLHSELNLSSLELGDSALYFCASSVDPGGAGGELFFGEGSRLTVL.

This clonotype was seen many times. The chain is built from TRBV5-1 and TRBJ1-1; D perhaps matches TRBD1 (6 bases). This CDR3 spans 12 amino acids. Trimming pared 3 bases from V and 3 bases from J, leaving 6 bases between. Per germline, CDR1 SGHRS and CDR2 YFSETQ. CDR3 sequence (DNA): TGCGCCAGCAGCTACAGGGACACTGAAGCTTTCTTT. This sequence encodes CASSYRDTEAFF.